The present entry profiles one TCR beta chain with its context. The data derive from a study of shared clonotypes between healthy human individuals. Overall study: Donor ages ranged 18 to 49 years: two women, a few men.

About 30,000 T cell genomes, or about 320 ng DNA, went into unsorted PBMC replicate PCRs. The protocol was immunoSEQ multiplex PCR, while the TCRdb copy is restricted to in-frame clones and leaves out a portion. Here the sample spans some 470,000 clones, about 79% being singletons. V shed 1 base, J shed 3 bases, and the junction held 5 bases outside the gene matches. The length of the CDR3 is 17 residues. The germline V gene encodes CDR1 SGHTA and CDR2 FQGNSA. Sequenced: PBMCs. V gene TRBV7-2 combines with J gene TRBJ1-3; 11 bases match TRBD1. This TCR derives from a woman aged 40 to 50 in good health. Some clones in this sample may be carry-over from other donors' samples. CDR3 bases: TGTGCCAGCAGCTTAGGAGGACAGGGGGCGCTTGGAAACACCATATATTTT. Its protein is CASSLGGQGALGNTIYF. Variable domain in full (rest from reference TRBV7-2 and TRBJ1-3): GAGVSQSPSNKVTEKGKDVELRCDPISGHTALYWYRQSLGQGLEFLIYFQGNSAPDKSGLPSDRFSAERTGGSVSTLTIQRTQQEDSAVYLCASSLGGQGALGNTIYFGEGSWLTVV.